This entry lists 19 T cell receptor beta chains sequenced from one sample in a study of OX40 agonist ivuxolimab in advanced cancers. The repertoire was sequenced with immunoSEQ multiplex PCR; TCRdb's copy has only in-frame clones and lacks some. The sample comprises 40,000 to 45,000 clones, 85% to 90% of which are singletons, and 4.7% rests with the top ten. Sample: CD4+ or CD8+ T cells sorted from blood, taken in a trial of the OX40 agonist ivuxolimab. These receptors were collected from an adult with an advanced solid tumor such as melanoma, head and neck, liver or kidney cancer.

The rearrangement joins TRBV2 to TRBJ2-3; no clear D gene. Germline V gives CDR1 SNHLY, CDR2 FYNNEI. The CDR3 length is 12 residues. V gave up 6 bases and J gave up 0 bases, with 4 bases separating them. CDR3 sequence reads: CASRTSTDTQYF. In DNA, the CDR3 is TGTGCCAGCAGGACCAGCACAGATACGCAGTATTTT.

The rearrangement uses TRBV14 and TRBJ1-5; 7 bases line up with TRBD1. Unmatched junction bases numbered 4, after V lost 2 bases and J lost 0 bases. CDR1 SGHDN and CDR2 FVKESK come from the germline V gene. CDR3 length: 16 residues. In nucleotides, the CDR3 is TGTGCCAGCAGCCAACCGGGACAGTCTAGCAATCAGCCCCAGCATTTT. Its translation is CASSQPGQSSNQPQHF.

The chain combines TRBV6-1 with TRBJ2-7; tentatively, D is TRBD1 (6 bases). The V and J ends lost 6 bases and 5 bases respectively, with 17 bases between them. Germline lookup yields CDR1 MNHNS and CDR2 SASEGT. This CDR3 spans 14 amino acids. The CDR3 DNA reads as TGTGCCAGCAGGGCCACCGGGACAAGTAACGAGCAGTACTTC. This encodes CASRATGTSNEQYF.

The rearrangement uses TRBV10-2 and TRBJ2-2, with 7 bases aligning to TRBD2. The CDR3 has 16 residues. The germline V gene has CDR1 WSHSY and CDR2 SAAADI. The ends lost 6 bases at V and 6 bases at J; junction bases unmatched: 13. The CDR3 DNA is TGCGCCAGCAGGAATCAGGCTAGCGGTCCCGCCGGGGAGCTGTTTTTT. Its translation: CASRNQASGPAGELFF.

The rearrangement links TRBV7-2 to TRBJ2-7; D might be TRBD1 (6 bases). Germline V gene sequence: CDR1 SGHTA, CDR2 FQGNSA. The CDR3 is 18 amino acids. V was pared by 5 bases and J by 2 bases, with 25 bases between. The CDR3 spells CASSLYRPTAGAAYEQYF. CDR3 nucleotide sequence: TGTGCCAGCAGCCTCTACCGGCCAACCGCAGGGGCCGCCTACGAGCAGTACTTC. The complete variable domain, with remaining parts taken from reference TRBV7-2 and TRBJ2-7, reads GAGVSQSPSNKVTEKGKDVELRCDPISGHTALYWYRQSLGQGLEFLIYFQGNSAPDKSGLPSDRFSAERTGGSVSTLTIQRTQQEDSAVYLCASSLYRPTAGAAYEQYFGPGTRLTVT.

J is TRBJ2-1 and V is TRBV10-2, with 7 bases aligning to TRBD2. J was trimmed by 2 bases and V by 7 bases; bases with no gene match: 5. Germline CDR1 and CDR2: WSHSY and SAAADI. CDR3 length equals 14 residues. The chain's CDR3 is CASISGIPYNEQFF. CDR3 sequence (DNA): TGCGCCAGCATCAGCGGGATCCCCTACAATGAGCAGTTCTTC.

For the CDR3, the DNA is TGTGCCAGCTCACCACCGTCACAGGGGAGCTCCTACGAGCAGTACTTC. Residues: CASSPPSQGSSYEQYF. The gene calls are TRBV18 and TRBJ2-7; 7 positions match TRBD1. Trimming cost V 0 bases and J 0 bases; bases outside gene matches: 5. Germline CDR1 is KGHSH and CDR2 is LQKENI. This CDR3 has 16 residues.

Worth noting for this clone: Other nucleotide sequences from this sample produce the same CDR3. The J gene is TRBJ1-2, the V gene TRBV7-9, with D possibly TRBD1 on 6 matching bases. The CDR3 contains 12 residues. The germline CDR1 and CDR2 sequences are SEHNR and FQNEAQ (reference sequence). Trimming shortened V by 8 bases and J by 6 bases, and 13 bases separated the two germline ends. Here the CDR3 DNA reads TGTGCCAGCGGGGGGCAGGGGCATGGCTACACCTTC. Residues: CASGGQGHGYTF.

This chain joins TRBV11-3 and TRBJ2-3; the D is unclear. The CDR3 is 12 residues long. Germline values: CDR1 SGHNT, CDR2 YENEEA. Deletions cut 6 bases from V and 4 bases from J, with 8 bases between. DNA for the CDR3: TGTGCCAGCAGGCAGGACCCAGATACGCAGTATTTT. It encodes CASRQDPDTQYF.

In regard to this clone: Germline and junction disagree at one end, which may indicate a read error. This chain links TRBV10-3 with TRBJ2-1; 10 nucleotides agree with TRBD2. The germline V gene has CDR1 ENHRY and CDR2 SYGVKD. The CDR3 is made up of 15 amino acids. The DNA of the CDR3 is TGTGCCATCAGTCAGTCTAGCGGGAGAGTGAATGAGCAGTTCTTC. Its translation: CAISQSSGRVNEQFF.

This chain joins TRBV6-6 and TRBJ1-5; the D is unclear. Germline CDR1 MNHNY, CDR2 SVGAGI (reference sequence). CDR3 length: 13 residues. The germline V and J ends were trimmed by 0 bases and 5 bases, with 5 bases remaining between them. CDR3 region: CASSYSRDQPQHF. The CDR3, as DNA: TGTGCCAGCAGTTACTCGAGGGATCAGCCCCAGCATTTT.

Remarks on this clone: The junction departs from germline at one end; a sequencing error may be responsible. The rearrangement joins TRBV7-7 to TRBJ2-5; 7 bases map to TRBD1. The CDR3 contains 16 residues. CDR1 and CDR2 (germline): SSHAT, FNYEAQ (reference sequence). CDR3: CASSLGSGGLQETQYF. The CDR3 coding sequence is TGTGCTAGCAGCTTAGGATCAGGGGGTTTACAAGAGACCCAGTACTTC.

This rearrangement joins TRBV6-5 to TRBJ1-2; tentative D call: TRBD1 (5 bases). CDR1 is MNHEY and CDR2 is SVGAGI in the germline V gene. V was pared by 4 bases and J by 4 bases, with 16 bases between. CDR3 length equals 15 residues. The CDR3 nucleotides read TGTGCCAGCAGTTCCAGCGGAGGGGATTCCTATGGCTACACCTTC. Translation: CASSSSGGDSYGYTF.

This clone was counted a single time. The genes are TRBV28 and TRBJ1-2; tentative D call: TRBD1 (6 bases). The CDR3 contains 13 residues. The germline V and J ends were trimmed by 5 bases and 4 bases, with 11 bases remaining between them. Germline values: CDR1 MDHEN, CDR2 SYDVKM. The CDR3 sequence is CASSPRDIYGYTF. In nucleotides, the CDR3 is TGTGCCAGCAGTCCCCGGGACATCTATGGCTACACCTTC.

The rearrangement links TRBV19 to TRBJ2-6; the D gene could be TRBD1 or TRBD2 (5 bases each). Germline V gene data show CDR1 as LNHDA and CDR2 as SQIVND (reference sequence). V was cut by 3 bases and J by 2 bases, with 8 bases left in between. The CDR3 runs to 15 residues. The CDR3 protein is CASSILGPGANVLTF. The CDR3 DNA reads as TGTGCCAGTAGTATCCTGGGACCTGGGGCCAACGTCCTGACTTTC.

The J gene is TRBJ2-1, the V gene TRBV6-5; 9 nucleotides agree with TRBD2. Germline CDR1 MNHEY, CDR2 SVGAGI. The CDR3 covers 15 residues. After removal of 0 bases from V and 7 bases from J, the junction contained 4 bases not matched to a gene. The CDR3, as DNA: TGTGCCAGCAGTTACTCGAGTAGCGGGGGAAATGAGCAGTTCTTC. It specifies CASSYSSSGGNEQFF.

The table lists this clone with a count of one. The gene calls are TRBV29-1 and TRBJ2-3; possible D gene TRBD1, 5 bases. The length of the CDR3 is 12 residues. CDR1 is SQVTM, CDR2 ANQGSEA, per germline. The CDR3 nucleotides are TGCACAGGCAGGGATTACACAGATACGCAGTATTTT. It yields the protein CTGRDYTDTQYF.

The chain links TRBV2 to TRBJ1-4; 12 positions match TRBD1. In germline, CDR1 is SNHLY, CDR2 FYNNEI. The CDR3 is 16 amino acids. V was clipped by 10 bases and J by 7 bases; unmatched bases: 13. Here the CDR3 reads CATIKTGTGGVEKLFF. In DNA form, the CDR3 reads TGTGCCACTATCAAAACCGGGACAGGGGGCGTTGAAAAACTGTTTTTT.

The chain carries TRBV7-8 and TRBJ2-5; 13 nucleotides align to TRBD2. The assigned J gene may be wrong: the sequence end matches TRBJ2-7 better. This CDR3 comprises 19 residues. Germline CDR1 is SGHVS and CDR2 is FQNEAQ. Here the CDR3 reads CASSALGLAGTPSSYEQYF. The CDR3 DNA is TGTGCCAGCAGCGCACTGGGACTAGCGGGAACCCCAAGCTCCTACGAGCAGTACTTC.